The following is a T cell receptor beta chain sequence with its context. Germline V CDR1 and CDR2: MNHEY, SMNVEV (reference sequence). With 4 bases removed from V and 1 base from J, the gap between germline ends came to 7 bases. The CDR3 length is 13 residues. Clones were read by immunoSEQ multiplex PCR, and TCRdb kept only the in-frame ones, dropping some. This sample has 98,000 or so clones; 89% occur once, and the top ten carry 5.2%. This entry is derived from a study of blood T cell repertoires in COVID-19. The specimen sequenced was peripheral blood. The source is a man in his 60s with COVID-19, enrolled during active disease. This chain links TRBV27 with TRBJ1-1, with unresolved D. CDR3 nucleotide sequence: TGTGCCAGCAGTTGGGAGGCGAACACTGAAGCTTTCTTT. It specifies CASSWEANTEAFF.